The TCR beta chain under discussion was sequenced for a study of T cell responses to AZD1222 COVID-19 vaccine. Study-wide points: Researchers report vaccine-associated CD4 TCRs spanning spike, with dominance at 160-218 and 743-854. Donors, mostly white British, included more females; clonal diversity was possibly underestimated. After two AZD1222 doses, spike-specific TCR breadth and depth rose versus day 0. Unmutated variant regions are reportedly the target of nearly half of TCRs that are spike-specific.

To note about this clone: Its antigen remains unknown.

Libraries were prepared by immunoSEQ multiplex PCR; TCRdb keeps only in-frame clonotypes and omits some of them. The data hold 120,000 to 150,000 clones, with 88% observed a single time. This specimen consisted of peripheral blood, obtained on day 0 of AZD1222 vaccination. This TCR was recovered from an adult in good health.

As DNA, the CDR3 is TGTGCCAGTAGTATAGATAGCGGAGGGAACACCGGGGAGCTGTTTTTT. It codes for CASSIDSGGNTGELFF. The chain uses TRBV19 and TRBJ2-2, with a tentative D call TRBD2 (6 bases). There are 16 residues in the CDR3. V gave up 0 bases and J gave up 1 base, with 9 bases separating them. CDR1 and CDR2 (germline): LNHDA, SQIVND (reference sequence). Based on the CDR3 plus reference TRBV19 and TRBJ2-2, the full variable domain is DGGITQSPKYLFRKEGQNVTLSCEQNLNHDAMYWYRQDPGQGLRLIYYSQIVNDFQKGDIAEGYSVSREKKESFPLTVTSAQKNPTAFYLCASSIDSGGNTGELFFGEGSRLTVL.